In its sample, the clone carrying this T cell receptor (beta chain) was seen many times. The junction does not match germline at one end; this may be a read error. CDR3 size: 12 residues. Germline CDR1 WSHSY, CDR2 SAAADI. iRepertoire HTBI primers and Arm-PCR of CDR3 regions built TCR beta libraries. TCRdb re-analysed the multiplex PCR reads in MiXCR, keeping a single row per CDR3 protein. This sample yields about 540,000 distinct CDR3 sequences, of which roughly 13% are seen a single time; 8% to 10% belongs to the top ten. This specimen belongs to a study of regulatory T cells in long-lasting Graves disease. Noted time point: newly diagnosed GD, antithyroid drugs for less than 3 months. There was RNA extracted from PBMCs, and the TCR library was made from it. The sample also formed part of further work on T cells in Graves' hyperthyroidism and ophthalmopathy.

V usage is TRBV10-2 and J usage is TRBJ2-7, with D possibly TRBD1 on 5 matching bases. This TCR was recovered from a man aged 25-40 years with Graves disease. The starting material was peripheral blood mononuclear cells (PBMCs), obtained at new diagnosis, from a patient treated with antithyroid drugs. The CDR3 nucleotides read TGTGCCAGCAGTGAAGGGGCTTACGAGCAGTACTTC. Protein: CASSEGAYEQYF.